This T cell receptor (beta chain) was found in a study of blood T cell repertoires in COVID-19 (dated by TCRdb to the early 2020s). With respect to the entire study: Samples covering the acute and convalescent phases of COVID-19 were provided by collaborators in the United States, Italy and Spain. The material from the prospective study consisted of cDNA or gDNA derived from T cells, B-cell-depleted T cells, or PBMCs. Deeply sampled blood TCRbeta repertoires from subjects exposed to, actively infected with, or recovered from COVID-19 were included in the dataset. The repertoires were made available in a free public database intended to serve as a resource for research on the immune response to SARS-CoV-2. Samples were obtained from the ongoing ImmuneRACE study (first 160 participants) and from 1,254 subjects provided by 6 global collaborators. Nearly every sample came with metadata listing a de-identified subject ID, COVID-19 status, age in years and sex. Where HLA class I and class II types were available, the types were taken from metadata supplied by the sample provider, not from assay-based typing.

The collaborating institutions used their own protocols to collect whole blood in K2EDTA tubes. For TCRbeta analysis, collaborators shipped samples in one of three forms: frozen whole blood, isolated PBMCs, or DNA extracted from either of those sample types. Here is what the overall study found, with its caveats: The quantity of clinical and demographic metadata differed by source and by participant and was supplied without curation.

The immunoSEQ Assay, a bias-controlled multiplex PCR, was used to amplify TCRbeta CDR3 regions from genomic DNA. The original methods were these. The number of nucleated cells in each sample was estimated by amplification of reference gene primers within the assay. To quantify the absolute abundance of each unique TCRbeta CDR3 rearrangement, sequence reads were collapsed and filtered. For each sample, productive Simpson clonality was calculated as the square root of Simpson's diversity index across productive rearrangements. The clones in this table, taken by TCRdb from immuneACCESS, are in-frame only. Not every clone is retained; where verified, under half of the shortfall comes from an unresolved V gene, and the cause of the rest is unknown. For V, J and clone size, that table is used; D and trimming come from the DNA. The sample contains 140,000 to 150,000 clones, 75% to 90% of them found a single time. The ten largest clones represent roughly a tenth of the sample.

The CDR3 runs 15 residues from the cysteine to the phenylalanine. The retained sequence is limited to the CDR3, 45 bases, with the frame set at the first base. Germline trimming: 8 bases from V, 4 bases from J; junction bases outside gene matches: 9. The germline V gene (reference sequence) yields SGHAT for CDR1 and FQDESV for CDR2. A word on this clone: The antigen it recognizes is unknown. The record has no base qualities; no much larger clone is one base away.

The receptor was isolated from a man between 60 and 75 years old with active or convalescent COVID-19. The chain employs TRBV11-1 and TRBJ2-1; 9 of the junction bases match TRBD2. Sequenced: peripheral blood. CDR3 region: CASGLAGGVYNEQFF. The nucleotide sequence is given as TGTGCCAGCGGGCTGGCGGGGGGGGTTTACAATGAGCAGTTCTTC.